Listed here are 3 T cell receptor beta chains from one sample, sequenced in a study of blood T cell repertoires in COVID-19. Here immunoSEQ multiplex PCR was the method, and the copy in TCRdb shows in-frame clones only, minus some. The sample lists some 250,000 clones, about 86% seen once, with about 3% in the top ten. The sample consisted of peripheral blood. These receptors were taken from a woman aged 25-40 years who had recovered from COVID-19.

This clone came up once. Other DNA sequences within the sample encode an identical CDR3. The chain has TRBV19 and TRBJ1-1; 7 bases fit TRBD1. The germline gives CDR1 LNHDA, CDR2 SQIVND (reference sequence). Trimming took 0 bases from V and 2 from J; bases not matched to a gene: 3. This CDR3 comprises 15 residues. The CDR3 nucleotides are TGTGCCAGTAGTATAGATAGACAGGGCAACACTGAAGCTTTCTTT. Translating gives CASSIDRQGNTEAFF. Combining the CDR3 with reference TRBV19 and TRBJ1-1 gives the whole variable domain DGGITQSPKYLFRKEGQNVTLSCEQNLNHDAMYWYRQDPGQGLRLIYYSQIVNDFQKGDIAEGYSVSREKKESFPLTVTSAQKNPTAFYLCASSIDRQGNTEAFFGQGTRLTVV.

This chain links TRBV12-3 or TRBV12-4 with TRBJ2-7; TRBD2 is a possible D gene (6 bases). V was trimmed by 5 bases and J by 6 bases, leaving 14 bases between them. The CDR3 contains 13 residues. CDR3 DNA: TGTGCCAGCAGTCTTGGGGGGATTGGCGAGCAGTACTTC. It encodes CASSLGGIGEQYF.

This clone appeared a single time. The V gene is TRBV21-1, the J gene TRBJ2-5; TRBD1, the D gene given by the table, was not confirmed from the DNA. TRBV21-1 is reported as a pseudogene. This CDR3 comprises 18 residues. CDR3: CASSKASLQGSRRETQYF. CDR3 sequence (DNA): TGTGCCAGCAGCAAAGCTTCTCTTCAGGGGTCTAGGAGGGAGACCCAGTACTTC.